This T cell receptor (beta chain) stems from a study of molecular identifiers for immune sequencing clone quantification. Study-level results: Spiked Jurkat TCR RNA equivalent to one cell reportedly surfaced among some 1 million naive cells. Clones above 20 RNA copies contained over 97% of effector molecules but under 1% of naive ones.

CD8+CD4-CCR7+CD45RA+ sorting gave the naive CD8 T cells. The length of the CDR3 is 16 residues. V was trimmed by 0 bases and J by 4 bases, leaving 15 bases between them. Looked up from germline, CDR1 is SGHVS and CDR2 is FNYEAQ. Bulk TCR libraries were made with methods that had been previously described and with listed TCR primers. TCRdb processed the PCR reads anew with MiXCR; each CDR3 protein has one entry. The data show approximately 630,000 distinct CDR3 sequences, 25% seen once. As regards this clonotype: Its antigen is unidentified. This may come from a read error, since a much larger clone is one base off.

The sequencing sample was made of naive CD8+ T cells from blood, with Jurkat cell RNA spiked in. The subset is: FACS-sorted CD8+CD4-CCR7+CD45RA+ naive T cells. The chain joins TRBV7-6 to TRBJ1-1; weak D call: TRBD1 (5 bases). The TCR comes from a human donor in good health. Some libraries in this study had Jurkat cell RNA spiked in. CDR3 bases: TGTGCCAGCAGCTTAGCGAGGTCTGGGGGTGCCACTGAAGCTTTCTTT. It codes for CASSLARSGGATEAFF.